The sequence of this TCR beta chain was determined in a study of cytomegalovirus exposure and HLA in healthy donors. Primers for the PCR totalled 60 Vbeta and 13 Jbeta. Original handling: Unique TCR beta chains totaled some 81 million in a later count, with 8.5 million to 12 million of them shared. Some clones are missing from TCRdb's copy, which holds only in-frame ones; the method was immunoSEQ multiplex PCR. The V and J calls and the clone size are those of that table, but D and trimming were determined from the DNA. The sample has 100,000 to 150,000 clones. Details on this clone: What it binds is unknown.

Findings and limits, study-wide: DRB1 had the most TCR associations and HLA-C the fewest, a later analysis found, with rates varying by HLA locus. The majority of TCR sequences were rare, yet some public TCRs appeared in many donors.

This CDR3 is built from 14 residues. V was clipped by 6 bases and J by 3 bases, with 14 bases between them. Looked up from germline, CDR1 is MNHNS and CDR2 is SASEGT. The origin of this receptor is a middle-aged man in good health and CMV-seronegative. Sequenced: PBMCs. The chain uses TRBV6-1 and TRBJ1-1; tentatively, D is TRBD1 (6 bases). This chain's CDR3 is CASSYRESYTEAFF. DNA for the CDR3: TGTGCCAGCAGCTACAGGGAAAGTTACACTGAAGCTTTCTTT.